The 13 T cell receptor beta chains below come from one sample, sequenced in a study of persistence of HIV-infected CD4 T cells. No antigen has been assigned to these receptors. The libraries were made with immunoSEQ version 4 in survey mode. Assay used: immunoSEQ multiplex PCR; TCRdb lists only in-frame clones, some missing. The sample lists 35,000 to 55,000 clones, just over 90% occurring once. Nonspecific anti-CD3/anti-CD28 bead stimulation represents the broad CD4+ T cell repertoire. Sorting of responding CD4+ T cells relied on upregulated CD40 ligand together with CD69. Sequencing was performed on CD4+ T cells sorted from PBMCs after approximately 20-hour stimulation, taken from a patient who received antiretroviral therapy. The receptors derive from an adult man with HIV who was CMV-seropositive.

The rearrangement uses TRBV6-4 and TRBJ1-6; D gene ambiguous. CDR3 length equals 15 residues. CDR1 and CDR2 from the germline V gene are MRHNA and SNTAGT. Trimming stripped 0 bases from V and 9 bases from J, with 12 bases between. The chain's CDR3 is CASSDSSGVGSPLHF. CDR3 DNA sequence: TGTGCCAGCAGTGACTCCTCCGGGGTCGGTTCACCCCTCCACTTT.

J is TRBJ2-1 and V is TRBV2, with D tentatively TRBD1 (6 bases). The CDR3 extends over 14 amino acids. Germline V gene sequence: CDR1 SNHLY, CDR2 FYNNEI. V lost 0 bases, J lost 8 bases, and 11 bases lay in between. CDR3 loop: CASSEATGLYEQFF. Here the CDR3 DNA reads TGTGCCAGCAGTGAAGCAACAGGGCTTTATGAGCAGTTCTTC.

Only a few counts were recorded for this clone. The V and J genes are TRBV7-9 and TRBJ1-6; 12 nucleotides line up with TRBD1. V lost 8 bases, J lost 7 bases, and 6 bases stayed unmatched. The CDR3 runs to 15 residues. Germline CDR1 and CDR2: SEHNR and FQNEAQ (reference sequence). The CDR3 DNA reads as TGTGCCAGCCAGGGACAGGGGGCGGGAAATTCACCCCTCCACTTT. Its translation: CASQGQGAGNSPLHF.

This clone occurred once. This chain joins TRBV5-8 and TRBJ1-6, with a weak D call TRBD1 (6 bases). With 1 base removed from V and 9 bases from J, the gap between germline ends came to 11 bases. Germline-derived CDR1 and CDR2 are SGHTS and YDEGEE. This CDR3 has 14 residues. In DNA, the CDR3 is TGTGCCAGCAGCTTGAAGACAGGTGCTTCACCCCTCCACTTT. It yields the protein CASSLKTGASPLHF.

The V and J genes are TRBV19 and TRBJ2-6; unclear D gene. CDR1 and CDR2 (germline): LNHDA, SQIVND (reference sequence). The V end was cut by 5 bases, the J end by 2 bases, with 10 bases between. This CDR3 is 15 amino acids long. The CDR3 here is CASSPFQAGANVLTF. The CDR3 bases are TGTGCCAGTAGTCCCTTCCAGGCTGGGGCCAACGTCCTGACTTTC.

The chain links TRBV13 to TRBJ2-1; TRBD1 is a possible D gene (6 bases). The CDR3 sequence is 14 residues long. V was clipped by 3 bases and J by 9 bases, with 15 bases between them. Germline loops: CDR1 PRHDT, CDR2 FYEKMQ (reference sequence). The CDR3 reads CASSFVGRGGEQFF. CDR3 bases: TGTGCCAGCAGCTTTGTGGGTCGAGGGGGTGAGCAGTTCTTC.

The rearrangement joins TRBV27 to TRBJ1-6; 9 nucleotides match TRBD1. The CDR3 runs 16 residues. The ends lost 3 bases at V and 7 bases at J; junction bases unmatched: 7. Germline V gene data show CDR1 as MNHEY and CDR2 as SMNVEV (reference sequence). The CDR3 here is CASSFFRTGENSPLHF. CDR3 bases: TGTGCCAGCAGTTTCTTTCGGACAGGGGAAAATTCACCCCTCCACTTT.

The chain carries TRBV7-8 and TRBJ2-1; 10 nucleotides agree with TRBD1. J was trimmed by 14 bases and V by 5 bases; bases with no gene match: 9. Germline V lookup: CDR1 SGHVS, CDR2 FQNEAQ. CDR3 length: 13 residues. The CDR3 nucleotides read TGTGCCAGCAGCCCGCGAGACAGGGGGCTAGAGTTCTTC. Its protein is CASSPRDRGLEFF.

The chain recombines TRBV9 with TRBJ2-3, with 7 positions matching TRBD2. The V segment lost 7 bases and the J segment 2 bases; nucleotides outside the gene matches: 13. The CDR3 is 16 residues long. Germline CDR1 SGDLS, CDR2 YYNGEE. CDR3 DNA: TGTGCCAGCTCCTCCCTTTGGGGGGGGGTCACAGATACGCAGTATTTT. It specifies CASSSLWGGVTDTQYF.

The J gene is TRBJ2-7, the V gene TRBV27, with 7 bases that match TRBD1. The CDR3 extends over 13 amino acids. Germline loops: CDR1 MNHEY, CDR2 SMNVEV (reference sequence). Trimming removed 6 bases from V and 3 bases from J; junction bases left unmatched: 5. CDR3 residues: CASRKTGLYEQYF. As DNA, the CDR3 is TGTGCCAGCAGAAAGACAGGGCTCTACGAGCAGTACTTC.

The gene calls are TRBV4-2 and TRBJ1-5; 7 bases align to TRBD1. After removal of 1 base from V and 1 base from J, the junction contained 4 bases not matched to a gene. The CDR3 covers 16 residues. Germline V CDR1 and CDR2: LGHNA, YNFKEQ. The CDR3 region has the DNA TGTGCCAGCAGCCAAGTCACAGGGGAAAGCAATCAGCCCCAGCATTTT. Its protein product is CASSQVTGESNQPQHF.

V usage is TRBV10-3 and J usage is TRBJ1-1; TRBD1 might be the D (6 bases). The germline V gene encodes CDR1 ENHRY and CDR2 SYGVKD. Trimming stripped 9 bases from V and 6 bases from J, with 20 bases between. This CDR3 has 14 residues. DNA of the CDR3: TGTGCCATGTCCTCTAGGACAGTCAACGCTGAAGCTTTCTTT. Translation gives CAMSSRTVNAEAFF.

The chain couples TRBV6-5 to TRBJ2-7; unclear D gene. The ends were cut back, 7 bases at V and 6 bases at J, with 10 bases in the middle. Germline V gene lookup returns CDR1 MNHEY and CDR2 SVGAGI. This CDR3 is built from 11 residues. This CDR3 is CASKAVSEQYF. CDR3 sequence (DNA): TGTGCCAGCAAGGCAGTTTCCGAGCAGTACTTC.